The 15 T cell receptor beta chains listed next were all sequenced from one sample in a study of identical twins. Via MiXCR, TCRdb re-called the 5' RACE reads, giving one row per CDR3 protein. This sample has 500,000 to 650,000 distinct CDR3 sequences, with 7.1% found just once. This sample was shared with a second study, whose subject was yellow fever vaccine responses in identical twins.

The sample consisted of PBMCs. The source is a woman aged 18-35 years in good health.

The chain has TRBV7-8 and TRBJ2-1; D tentatively fits TRBD1 or TRBD2 (6 bases each). The CDR3 sequence is 14 residues long. CDR1 is SGHVS and CDR2 is FQNEAQ in the germline V gene. Trimming took off 6 bases at V and 7 bases at J, with 16 bases between the two ends. Here the CDR3 DNA reads TGTGCCAGCAGGGTAGCGGAAGGGGGTAATGAGCAGTTCTTC. Protein: CASRVAEGGNEQFF.

This clonotype has ten or more counts. This rearrangement joins TRBV10-2 to TRBJ2-1; TRBD2 might be the D (7 bases). The V end lost 7 bases, the J end lost 6 bases, and 19 bases lay between the germline ends. The germline V gene encodes CDR1 WSHSY and CDR2 SAAADI. This CDR3 region has 15 residues. CDR3 in amino acids: CASKRGGGEINEQFF. The CDR3 DNA sequence: TGCGCCAGCAAGAGGGGCGGGGGCGAGATCAATGAGCAGTTCTTC.

The rearrangement uses TRBV27 and TRBJ2-1; 10 bases line up with TRBD1. Germline V gives CDR1 MNHEY, CDR2 SMNVEV (reference sequence). The CDR3 is 17 amino acids. V shed 7 bases, J shed 3 bases, and the junction held 12 bases outside the gene matches. The CDR3 sequence is CASIKRTGGKNYNEQFF. The CDR3 DNA sequence: TGTGCCAGCATCAAACGGACAGGGGGGAAAAACTACAATGAGCAGTTCTTC.

This clonotype was recorded many times. The chain is built from TRBV20-1 and TRBJ2-7; unclear D gene. Germline V gene data show CDR1 as DFQATT and CDR2 as SNEGSKA (reference sequence). The CDR3 spans 11 residues. Between the trimmed V and J ends, which lost 7 bases and 4 bases, there was a span of 11 bases. CDR3 residues: CSVWGSYEQYV. CDR3 nucleotide sequence: TGCAGTGTCTGGGGATCTTACGAGCAGTACGTC.

This clonotype was observed many times. V and J are TRBV10-3 and TRBJ2-3, with 7 bases lining up with TRBD1. The trim removed 0 bases at V and 2 bases at J, leaving 2 bases unmatched. Germline loops: CDR1 ENHRY, CDR2 SYGVKD. The CDR3 sequence is 15 residues long. The CDR3 DNA follows: TGTGCCATCAGTGAGTCCGGGACAGACACAGATACGCAGTATTTT. Residues: CAISESGTDTDTQYF.

The chain combines TRBV7-9 with TRBJ2-1; D uncertain. The germline V and J ends were trimmed by 5 bases and 8 bases, with 10 bases remaining between them. Germline V gene sequence: CDR1 SEHNR, CDR2 FQNEAQ (reference sequence). The CDR3 covers 12 residues. The CDR3 nucleotides read TGTGCCAGCAGCCCCATATCGGATGAGCAGTTCTTC. As protein: CASSPISDEQFF.

The rearrangement uses TRBV27 and TRBJ2-7; tentative D call: TRBD2 (7 bases). Looked up from germline, CDR1 is MNHEY and CDR2 is SMNVEV (reference sequence). The V gene lost 0 bases and the J gene lost 5 bases, with 11 bases spanning the gap. The CDR3 covers 14 residues. The CDR3 sequence is CASSLSRGLDEQYF. The CDR3 DNA is TGTGCCAGCAGTTTATCGCGGGGGCTGGACGAGCAGTACTTC.

This chain connects TRBV29-1 to TRBJ2-6; 9 bases map to TRBD1. V lost 7 bases to trimming and J lost 4 bases; unmatched junction nucleotides: 11. The CDR3 runs 16 residues. Per germline, CDR1 SQVTM and CDR2 ANQGSEA. The CDR3 DNA is TGCAGCGCCTGGGGACAGGGTTCTTCCGGGGCCAACGTCCTGACTTTC. This encodes CSAWGQGSSGANVLTF.

This chain joins TRBV6-4 and TRBJ2-6; 8 bases align to TRBD1. Trimming took 5 bases from V and 2 from J; bases not matched to a gene: 2. Germline V lookup: CDR1 MRHNA, CDR2 SNTAGT. The CDR3 covers 15 residues. Here the CDR3 DNA reads TGTGCCAGCAGTCAACAGGGGGCTGGGGCCAACGTCCTGACTTTC. This translates into CASSQQGAGANVLTF.

This clonotype has just a few counts. The genes are TRBV7-8 and TRBJ2-1; 11 nucleotides line up with TRBD2. This CDR3 has 16 residues. Germline trimming cut 3 bases from V and 3 bases from J; bases unmatched to any gene: 4. Germline V gives CDR1 SGHVS, CDR2 FQNEAQ. The CDR3 region is CASSFGTSGLYNEQFF. The CDR3, as DNA: TGTGCCAGCAGCTTCGGGACTAGCGGACTCTACAATGAGCAGTTCTTC.

In its sample, this clonotype was seen a few times. V usage is TRBV2 and J usage is TRBJ1-4; 8 bases line up with TRBD1. With V trimmed by 6 bases and J by 8 bases, 5 bases remained unmatched. Germline CDR1 and CDR2: SNHLY and FYNNEI. CDR3 length: 13 amino acids. CDR3 nucleotides: TGTGCCAGCAGGACAGGGGCAGGGGAAAAACTGTTTTTT. It translates to CASRTGAGEKLFF.

This clonotype has at least ten counts. The V gene is TRBV7-9, the J gene TRBJ2-1; 8 positions match TRBD1. Trimming took 5 bases from V and 2 from J; bases not matched to a gene: 5. Germline V gene lookup returns CDR1 SEHNR and CDR2 FQNEAQ (reference sequence). The length of the CDR3 is 15 residues. The CDR3: CASSTGQEAYNEQFF. The CDR3 bases are TGTGCCAGCAGCACGGGACAGGAGGCCTACAATGAGCAGTTCTTC.

The V gene is TRBV20-1, the J gene TRBJ1-6; D gene uncertain. The CDR3 loop spans 16 amino acids. Germline CDR1 DFQATT, CDR2 SNEGSKA (reference sequence). Trimming cost V 2 bases and J 0 bases, with 11 bases left between them. CDR3 in DNA: TGCAGTGCTAGACATGTAGGAAGCTCCTATAATTCACCCCTCCACTTT. Amino acids: CSARHVGSSYNSPLHF.

This clonotype was found a few times. This chain connects TRBV20-1 to TRBJ2-3, with D possibly TRBD2 on 6 matching bases. The CDR3 contains 16 residues. CDR1 DFQATT and CDR2 SNEGSKA come from the germline V gene (reference sequence). Trimming cost V 3 bases and J 0 bases, with 16 bases left between them. CDR3 in amino acids: CSASWPGGSSTDTQYF. The CDR3 DNA sequence: TGCAGTGCTAGTTGGCCTGGGGGGTCTAGCACAGATACGCAGTATTTT.

This clonotype has ten or more counts. The chain employs TRBV2 and TRBJ1-1; D unclear. The V end lost 4 bases, the J end lost 6 bases, and 15 bases lay between the germline ends. Germline V gives CDR1 SNHLY, CDR2 FYNNEI. The CDR3 consists of 14 residues. CDR3: CASSANRGSSEAFF. CDR3 nucleotides: TGTGCCAGCAGTGCGAACAGAGGGAGTTCTGAAGCTTTCTTT.